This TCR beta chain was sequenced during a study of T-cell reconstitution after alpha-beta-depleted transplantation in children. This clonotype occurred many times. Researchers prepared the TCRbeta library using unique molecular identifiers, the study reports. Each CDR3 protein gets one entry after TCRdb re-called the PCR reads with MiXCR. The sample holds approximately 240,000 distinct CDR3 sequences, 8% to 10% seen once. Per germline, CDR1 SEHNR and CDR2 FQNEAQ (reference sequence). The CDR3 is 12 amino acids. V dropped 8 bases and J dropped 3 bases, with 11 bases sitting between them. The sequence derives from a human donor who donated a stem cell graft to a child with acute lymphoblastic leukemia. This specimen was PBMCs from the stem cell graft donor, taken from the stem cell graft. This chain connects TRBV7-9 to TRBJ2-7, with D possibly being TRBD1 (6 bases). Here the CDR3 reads CASSNRDYEQYF. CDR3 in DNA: TGTGCCAGCTCCAACAGGGACTACGAGCAGTACTTC. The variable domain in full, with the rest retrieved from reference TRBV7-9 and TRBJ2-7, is DTGVSQNPRHKITKRGQNVTFRCDPISEHNRLYWYRQTLGQGPEFLTYFQNEAQLEKSRLLSDRFSAERPKGSFSTLEIQRTEQGDSAMYLCASSNRDYEQYFGPGTRLTVT.